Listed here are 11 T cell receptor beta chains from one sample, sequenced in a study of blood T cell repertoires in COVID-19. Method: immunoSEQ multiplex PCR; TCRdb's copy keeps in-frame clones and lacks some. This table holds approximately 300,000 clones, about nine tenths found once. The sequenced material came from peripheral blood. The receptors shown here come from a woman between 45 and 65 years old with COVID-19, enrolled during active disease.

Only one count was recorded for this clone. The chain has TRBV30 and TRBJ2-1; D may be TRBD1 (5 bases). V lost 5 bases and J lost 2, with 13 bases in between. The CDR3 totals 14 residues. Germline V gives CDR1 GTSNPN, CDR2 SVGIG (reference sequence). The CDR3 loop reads CAWALQAAYNEQFF. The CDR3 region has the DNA TGTGCCTGGGCCCTACAGGCGGCCTACAATGAGCAGTTCTTC.

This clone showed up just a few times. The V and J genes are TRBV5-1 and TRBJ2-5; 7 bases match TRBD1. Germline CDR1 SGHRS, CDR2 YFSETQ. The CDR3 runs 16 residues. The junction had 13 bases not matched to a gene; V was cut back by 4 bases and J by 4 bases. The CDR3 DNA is TGCGCCAGCAGCAGAGGACAGGAGAAACCTTCAGAGACCCAGTACTTC. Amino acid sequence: CASSRGQEKPSETQYF.

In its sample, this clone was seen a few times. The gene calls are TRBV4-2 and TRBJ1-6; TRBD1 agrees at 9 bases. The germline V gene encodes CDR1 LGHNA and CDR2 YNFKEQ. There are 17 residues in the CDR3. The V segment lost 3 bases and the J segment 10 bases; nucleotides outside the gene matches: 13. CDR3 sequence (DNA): TGTGCCAGCAGCCAGACCGCCGGACAGGGGTCGATATCACCCCTCCACTTT. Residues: CASSQTAGQGSISPLHF.

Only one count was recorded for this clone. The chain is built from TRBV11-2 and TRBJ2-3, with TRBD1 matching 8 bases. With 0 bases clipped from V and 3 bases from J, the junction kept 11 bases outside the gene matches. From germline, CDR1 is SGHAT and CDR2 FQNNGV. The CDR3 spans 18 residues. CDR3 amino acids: CASSLDASGGLRTDTQYF. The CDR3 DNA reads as TGTGCCAGCAGCTTAGATGCCTCAGGGGGCCTAAGGACAGATACGCAGTATTTT.

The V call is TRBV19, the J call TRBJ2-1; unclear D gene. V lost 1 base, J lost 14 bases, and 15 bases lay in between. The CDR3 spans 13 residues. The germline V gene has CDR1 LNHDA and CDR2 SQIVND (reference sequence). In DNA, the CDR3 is TGTGCCAGTAGTATAGGAACCCTCACTACGGAGTTCTTC. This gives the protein CASSIGTLTTEFF.

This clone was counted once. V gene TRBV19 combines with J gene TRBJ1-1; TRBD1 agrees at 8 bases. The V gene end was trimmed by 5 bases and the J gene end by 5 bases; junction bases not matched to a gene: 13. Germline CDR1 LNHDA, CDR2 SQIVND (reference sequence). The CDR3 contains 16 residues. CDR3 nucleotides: TGTGCCAGTAGTGTAGGGACAGGAGTGAGAGGTACTGAAGCTTTCTTT. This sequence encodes CASSVGTGVRGTEAFF.

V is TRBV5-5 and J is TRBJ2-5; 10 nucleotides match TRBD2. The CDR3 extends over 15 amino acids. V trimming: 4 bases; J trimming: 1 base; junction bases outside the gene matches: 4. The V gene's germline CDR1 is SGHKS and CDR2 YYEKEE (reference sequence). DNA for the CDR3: TGTGCCAGCAGCCTTTGGACTAGCGGCCAAGAGACCCAGTACTTC. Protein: CASSLWTSGQETQYF.

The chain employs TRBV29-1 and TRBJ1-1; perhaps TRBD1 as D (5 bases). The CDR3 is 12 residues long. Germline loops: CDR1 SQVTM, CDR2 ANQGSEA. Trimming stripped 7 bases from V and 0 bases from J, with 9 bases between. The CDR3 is CSAKTVNTEAFF. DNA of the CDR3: TGCAGCGCCAAGACAGTGAACACTGAAGCTTTCTTT.

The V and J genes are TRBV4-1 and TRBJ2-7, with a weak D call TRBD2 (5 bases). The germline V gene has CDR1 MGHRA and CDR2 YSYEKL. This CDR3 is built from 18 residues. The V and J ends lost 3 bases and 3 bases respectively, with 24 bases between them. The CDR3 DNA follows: TGCGCCAGCAGCCAGGGAATCCTAAGACGTAGCGTAAGCTACGAGCAGTACTTC. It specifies CASSQGILRRSVSYEQYF.

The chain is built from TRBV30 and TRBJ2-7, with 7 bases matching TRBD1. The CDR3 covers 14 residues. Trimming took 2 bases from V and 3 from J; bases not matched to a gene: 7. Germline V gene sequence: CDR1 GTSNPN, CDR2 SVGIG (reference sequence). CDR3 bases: TGTGCCTGGAGTAGGGGACAGCTAATCTACGAGCAGTACTTC. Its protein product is CAWSRGQLIYEQYF.

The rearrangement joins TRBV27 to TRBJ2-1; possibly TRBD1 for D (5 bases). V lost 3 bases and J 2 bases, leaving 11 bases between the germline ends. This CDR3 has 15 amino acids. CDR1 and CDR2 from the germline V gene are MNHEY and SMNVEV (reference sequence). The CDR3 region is CASSFRDTPYNEQFF. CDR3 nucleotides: TGTGCCAGCAGTTTCAGGGATACCCCCTACAATGAGCAGTTCTTC.